These 20 T cell receptor beta chains were sequenced from one sample in a study of cytomegalovirus exposure and HLA in healthy donors. Researchers ran the PCR with 60 Vbeta and 13 Jbeta primers. Libraries were prepared by immunoSEQ multiplex PCR; TCRdb keeps only in-frame clonotypes and omits some of them. The repertoire includes roughly 130,000 clones, roughly 78% of them detected once, and 1% sits in the top ten. The specimen was PBMCs. These TCRs come from a man in his forties in good health and CMV-seronegative.

V gene TRBV5-6 combines with J gene TRBJ2-1; D is ambiguous. Germline V gene data show CDR1 as SGHDT and CDR2 as YYEEEE. Trimming took 2 bases from V and 5 from J, leaving 5 bases between them. The CDR3 totals 12 residues. CDR3: CASSFSHNEQFF. CDR3 in DNA: TGTGCCAGCAGCTTTTCTCACAATGAGCAGTTCTTC.

A few counts support this clone. The chain has TRBV6-6 and TRBJ2-7; 11 positions match TRBD1. V shed 4 bases, J shed 7 bases, and the junction held 6 bases outside the gene matches. Germline V gene lookup returns CDR1 MNHNY and CDR2 SVGAGI (reference sequence). This CDR3 comprises 14 residues. The CDR3 reads CASSSRTGGLEQYF. In DNA form, the CDR3 reads TGTGCCAGCAGTTCGCGGACAGGGGGCTTAGAGCAGTACTTC.

The chain joins TRBV29-1 to TRBJ2-4; D may be TRBD2 (8 bases). Germline CDR1 is SQVTM and CDR2 is ANQGSEA. CDR3 size: 14 residues. The germline V and J ends were trimmed by 8 bases and 0 bases, with 14 bases remaining between them. The CDR3 sequence: CSPGRGLAKNIQYF. The CDR3, as DNA: TGCAGCCCCGGGAGGGGGCTAGCCAAAAACATTCAGTACTTC.

V usage is TRBV19 and J usage is TRBJ2-1; 12 bases match TRBD2. The V gene end was trimmed by 2 bases and the J gene end by 7 bases; junction bases not matched to a gene: 3. The CDR3 is made up of 15 amino acids. Germline lookup yields CDR1 LNHDA and CDR2 SQIVND (reference sequence). The CDR3 protein is CASSILAGGVNEQFF. Written as DNA, the CDR3 is TGTGCCAGTAGTATACTAGCGGGAGGGGTGAATGAGCAGTTCTTC.

The chain uses TRBV6-4 and TRBJ1-1, with D hard to call. CDR1 is MRHNA, CDR2 SNTAGT, per germline. This CDR3 has 13 amino acids. The V end was cut by 0 bases, the J end by 6 bases, with 8 bases between. The CDR3 loop is CASSDSPNAEAFF. The DNA of the CDR3 is TGTGCCAGCAGTGACTCTCCTAACGCTGAAGCTTTCTTT.

This rearrangement joins TRBV25-1 to TRBJ1-1; D unclear. Germline V gene lookup returns CDR1 MGHDK and CDR2 SYGVNS. CDR3 length: 11 amino acids. Deletions cut 5 bases from V and 5 bases from J, with 6 bases between. CDR3 amino acids: CASSLGTEAFF. The CDR3 nucleotides are TGTGCCAGCAGTCTCGGTACTGAAGCTTTCTTT.

On this clone itself: Other nucleotide sequences in the sample specify the same CDR3. CDR3 protein: CAWSVLGGDQPQHF. In nucleotides, the CDR3 is TGTGCCTGGAGTGTACTGGGGGGAGATCAGCCCCAGCATTTT. The chain recombines TRBV30 with TRBJ1-5; possible D gene TRBD1, 5 bases. The CDR3 has 14 residues. V shed 0 bases and J shed 5 bases, with 11 bases lying between them. Germline CDR1 and CDR2: GTSNPN and SVGIG (reference sequence).

V and J are TRBV6-5 and TRBJ1-2; TRBD1 matches at 7 bases. Germline V gene data show CDR1 as MNHEY and CDR2 as SVGAGI. The CDR3 contains 14 residues. Trimming at V came to 10 bases and at J to 10 bases, leaving 18 bases not matched to a gene. Here the CDR3 reads CATSGIDRANYYTF. The CDR3 bases are TGTGCCACATCCGGGATTGACAGGGCCAATTACTACACCTTC.

The chain couples TRBV7-3 to TRBJ2-7; 7 bases align to TRBD1. Germline trimming cut 4 bases from V and 7 bases from J; bases unmatched to any gene: 7. The CDR3 consists of 13 residues. Germline V CDR1 and CDR2: SGHTA, FQGTGA. This chain's CDR3 is CASSSGTDREQYF. CDR3 in DNA: TGTGCCAGCAGCTCTGGGACAGATCGGGAGCAGTACTTC.

This chain uses TRBV28 with TRBJ2-7; 9 nucleotides line up with TRBD1. Per the germline V gene, CDR1 is MDHEN and CDR2 is SYDVKM. The CDR3 runs 14 residues. V trimming: 6 bases; J trimming: 3 bases; junction bases outside the gene matches: 6. In nucleotides, the CDR3 is TGTGCCAGCAGACCGGACAGGGGACGCTACGAGCAGTACTTC. This gives the protein CASRPDRGRYEQYF.

This chain uses TRBV10-3 with TRBJ2-1, with 9 bases matching TRBD1. There are 14 residues in the CDR3. V dropped 6 bases and J dropped 5; count of bases not matched to a gene: 5. Per germline, CDR1 ENHRY and CDR2 SYGVKD. The CDR3 spells CAISTGGRDNEQFF. CDR3 in DNA: TGTGCCATCAGCACAGGGGGCAGGGACAATGAGCAGTTCTTC.

The rearrangement joins TRBV12-2 to TRBJ1-2. TRBV12-2 is given as a pseudogene. This CDR3 is built from 18 residues. In nucleotides, the CDR3 is TGTGCAAGTCGCTCTCCCAAGAGGTTTATCGAACTTAACTATGGCTACACCTTC. This gives the protein CASRSPKRFIELNYGYTF.

The chain is built from TRBV5-4 and TRBJ2-1; TRBD2 matches at 9 bases. V shed 0 bases and J 6 bases; nucleotides not matched to a gene: 7. Germline V gives CDR1 SGHNT, CDR2 YYREEE (reference sequence). The CDR3 covers 16 residues. The CDR3 nucleotides are TGTGCCAGCAGCTTGGGAGCTAGCGGGATGGGCAATGAGCAGTTCTTC. Protein product: CASSLGASGMGNEQFF.

This clone has only one observation. The V and J genes are TRBV28 and TRBJ1-5, with 8 nucleotides matching TRBD1. Germline trimming cut 6 bases from V and 6 bases from J; bases unmatched to any gene: 13. The CDR3 loop spans 16 amino acids. CDR1 and CDR2 from the germline V gene are MDHEN and SYDVKM. The CDR3 coding sequence is TGTGCCAGCAGCTCTGTGGGATACAGGGGGATTCAGCCCCAGCATTTT. Amino acid sequence: CASSSVGYRGIQPQHF.

The V gene is TRBV7-9, the J gene TRBJ1-2; D is perhaps TRBD1 (6 bases). CDR3 length equals 15 residues. V gave up 5 bases and J gave up 8 bases, with 21 bases separating them. Germline CDR1 SEHNR, CDR2 FQNEAQ (reference sequence). CDR3 amino acids: CASSGSDRGSVGYTF. In DNA form, the CDR3 reads TGTGCCAGCAGCGGTTCGGACAGAGGCTCGGTCGGCTACACCTTC.

This CDR3 is CSVEGSSGRSNEQFF. CDR3 bases: TGCAGCGTTGAAGGGTCCAGCGGGAGGTCCAATGAGCAGTTCTTC. This sequence joins TRBV29-1 and TRBJ2-1; 9 bases align to TRBD2. This CDR3 has 15 amino acids. Germline V gives CDR1 SQVTM, CDR2 ANQGSEA. J gave up 6 bases and V 1 base, and 7 bases lay outside the gene matches.

The gene calls are TRBV27 and TRBJ2-2, with D perhaps matching TRBD1 (5 bases). V was shortened by 4 bases and J by 1 base, with 10 bases between the two germline ends. Germline V gene lookup returns CDR1 MNHEY and CDR2 SMNVEV (reference sequence). The CDR3 runs 15 residues. CDR3 coding DNA: TGTGCCAGCAGTTATAGGGGCGTGAACACCGGGGAGCTGTTTTTT. It is translated as CASSYRGVNTGELFF.

The V and J genes are TRBV5-1 and TRBJ2-3; 8 bases agree with TRBD2. CDR1 and CDR2 from the germline V gene are SGHRS and YFSETQ. This CDR3 is built from 18 residues. J lost 3 bases, V lost 1 base, and 13 bases had no gene match. CDR3 DNA: TGCGCCAGCAGCTTGAGTCTAGCGGGCCTTCGGCAAACAGATACGCAGTATTTT. Its protein product is CASSLSLAGLRQTDTQYF.

The chain recombines TRBV27 with TRBJ2-2; 11 bases map to TRBD2. V dropped 5 bases and J dropped 4; count of bases not matched to a gene: 6. There are 16 residues in the CDR3. Looked up from germline, CDR1 is MNHEY and CDR2 is SMNVEV (reference sequence). CDR3 in amino acids: CASSPLLAGVTGELFF. CDR3 sequence (DNA): TGTGCCAGCAGTCCCCTACTAGCGGGAGTCACCGGGGAGCTGTTTTTT.

The chain couples TRBV19 to TRBJ2-7; 8 positions match TRBD1. Germline loops: CDR1 LNHDA, CDR2 SQIVND (reference sequence). V was clipped by 3 bases and J by 4 bases; unmatched bases: 5. The CDR3 sequence is 14 residues long. CDR3 nucleotide sequence: TGTGCCAGTAGTATCGGGACAGGAAAATACGAGCAGTACTTC. This gives the protein CASSIGTGKYEQYF.